A selection of T cell receptor beta chains follows, all from one sample in a study of blood T cell repertoires in COVID-19. Generated by immunoSEQ multiplex PCR, the TCRdb table keeps only in-frame clones and is missing some. This table holds over 120,000 clones, about 90% found once. Sequencing used peripheral blood. These receptor sequences come from a woman in her forties or fifties with acute or convalescent COVID-19. The CDR3 runs from the conserved cysteine through the conserved F or W. D genes are given only for firm matches. For some rows the clone size is stated as once, few or many, or as a class when expanded; others skip it.

>-|-|TRBV19|TRBJ1-6
TGTGCCAGTAGCCCGACAGGCGGCCCCCTCCACTTT
CASSPTGGPLHF
>-|few|TRBV9|TRBJ1-1
TGTGCCAGCAGCGTAGGGGGAGTTATGAACCCGCCGGCTGAAGCTTTCTTT
CASSVGGVMNPPAEAFF
>TRBD2|few|TRBV10-1|TRBJ2-7
TGCGCCAGCAGTGAGTCGACTAGCGCCTCCTACGAGCAGTACTTC
CASSESTSASYEQYF
>-|-|TRBV19|TRBJ1-2
TGTGCCAGTACCTCCGCCCAACCTGGAGAATATGGCTACACCTTC
CASTSAQPGEYGYTF
>TRBD1|few|TRBV19|TRBJ1-1
TGTGCCACCCATACAGGGGGCTTCGAAGCTTTCTTT
CATHTGGFEAFF
>-|-|TRBV20-1|TRBJ2-5
TGCAGTGGGTCCAGCCAAGAGACCCAGTACTTC
CSGSSQETQYF
>-|-|TRBV30|TRBJ1-1
TGTGCCTGGATTACCTCCGGGGACACTGAAGCTTTCTTT
CAWITSGDTEAFF
>-|few|TRBV24-1|TRBJ2-1
TGTGCCACCTCCCCCCGGGGAGAGGATGATGAGCAGTTCTTC
CATSPRGEDDEQFF
>TRBD2|-|TRBV3-1/TRBV3-2|TRBJ2-7
TGTGCCAGCAGCCCAATCGGACTAGCGGGTAACGAGCAGTACTTC
CASSPIGLAGNEQYF
>-|-|TRBV19|TRBJ2-3
TGTGCCAGTAGTATAGATCAGTGGGCAGGAGATACGCAGTATTTT
CASSIDQWAGDTQYF
>TRBD2|-|TRBV5-4|TRBJ2-1
TGTGCCAGCAGCCCTGGTTGGGGACTAGACTACAATGAGCAGTTCTTC
CASSPGWGLDYNEQFF
>TRBD1|many|TRBV2|TRBJ1-3
TGTGCCAGCCGGGACAGGTTCTCTGGAAACACCATATATTTT
CASRDRFSGNTIYF
>TRBD1|-|TRBV11-3|TRBJ2-2
TGTGCCAGCAGTCGGCGACAGGGAGACACCGGGGAGCTGTTTTTT
CASSRRQGDTGELFF
>-|few|TRBV5-1|TRBJ1-1
TGCGCCAGCAGCTATGGGGCAGGGGTGAACACTGAAGCTTTCTTT
CASSYGAGVNTEAFF
>-|-|TRBV5-1|TRBJ2-7
TGCGCCAGCAGTCCAGGGTCCAGCTCCTACGAGCAGTACTTC
CASSPGSSSYEQYF
>TRBD1|-|TRBV7-2|TRBJ1-4
TGTGCCAGCAGCCAAGCCCAGGGGGCGGAAAAACTGTTTTTT
CASSQAQGAEKLFF
>TRBD1|-|TRBV18|TRBJ1-4
TGTGCCAGCTCACCGGCGGGACAGCTCCGAGAAAAACTGTTTTTT
CASSPAGQLREKLFF
>-|-|TRBV28|TRBJ2-2
TGTGCCAGCAGCAGACCAGGGGCGGTCGGGGAGCTGTTTTTT
CASSRPGAVGELFF
>-|-|TRBV19|TRBJ2-7
TGTGCCAGTAGTTTGGAGGATGGAGTCCACGAGCAGTACTTC
CASSLEDGVHEQYF
>-|-|TRBV27|TRBJ1-5
TGTGCCAGCAGTCCAGACAGCCTCAATCAGCCCCAGCATTTT
CASSPDSLNQPQHF